This T cell receptor beta chain was observed in a study of blood T cells in healthy people across ages (dated by TCRdb to the mid-2010s). In terms of the full investigation: In model experiments, template switching captured about one uniquely barcoded TCR beta cDNA molecule for every two T cells. Using deep sequencing normalized with unique cDNA molecular identifiers, the study measured how TCR beta repertoire diversity changes with age. Using the same blood draw, the study looked at two additional independent replicas of 1 million unique cDNA reads for two donors, one aged 18 to 30 and the other aged 80 or older. To avoid experimental bias, donors of different ages were distributed randomly across sequencing lanes. Four age groups were formed from the donors: young (average 16 years), middle-aged (more than 35), aged (under 70) and long-lived (roughly 81).

Libraries were constructed by 5' RACE. Reads for this sample came from an Illumina HiSeq 2500. A second PCR of about 7 to 12 cycles was performed with a sample-barcoded 5' primer and a J-beta primer mix. A template-switch 5' adaptor carrying 12 random nucleotides introduced a unique molecular identifier onto each TCR beta cDNA molecule. At least 3 million CDR3-containing paired-end reads were obtained from each sample. First-strand cDNA synthesis was performed from all RNA using the Mint cDNA synthesis kit, with priming by a TRBC-specific oligonucleotide. After uracil-DNA glycosylase treatment, a first 18-cycle PCR used universal primers M1SS and BC2_uni_R on all cDNA. In the original analysis: For normalization, 1 million high-quality reads were randomly selected from each sample, with every read carrying a distinct molecular identifier. Instead of being binned into consensus sequences, reads with shared molecular identifiers were discarded. MiTCR, set to a Q25 quality threshold and the strictest error-elimination algorithm, was used for CDR3 identification, clonotype clustering and error correction. A nonparametric unseen species model using Euler transformation provided a lower-bound estimate of total TCR beta diversity. In TCRdb, the public reads were trimmed at Q25 with fastp and aligned with MiXCR, with productive beta chains retained. Identical CDR3 proteins give one entry, which carries the most common genes and DNA. TCRdb, not the authors, supplied the V and J calls. The sample table contains some 1.5 million distinct CDR3 sequences; only one count was recorded for roughly 27% of them. 7.7% of the sample belongs to the ten largest clones.

What the work shows at the level of the full study, not this receptor alone: The percentage of naive T cells measured by flow cytometry correlated strongly with observed TCR beta diversity. Donor CMV infection status was unknown, potentially confounding age-related changes in expanded clonotypes. Because profiling used bulk unsorted PBMCs, naive and antigen-experienced compartments could not be compared conclusively. Estimates of total diversity based on one million sequenced T cells were considered lower bounds and underestimates. As age increased, observed TCR beta diversity per million T cells dropped in a roughly linear way, and a significant reduction was already evident by age 40. Compared with the aged group, the long-lived group had more naive CD4+ T cells, fewer expanded clones and increased TCR diversity, a pattern suggesting age selection.

The 39 donors, aged roughly 6 to 95 years, were systemically healthy Caucasian individuals from Russia. About 9.1 milliliters of peripheral blood were collected from each donor into EDTA-treated Vacutainer tubes. Ficoll-Paque density-gradient centrifugation was used to isolate PBMCs, with at least 6 million per sample. Trizol reagent was used to extract total RNA from the PBMCs, yielding at least 6 micrograms per sample. Naive CD45RAhigh/CD27high T cell percentages were measured by flow cytometry on a PBMC aliquot from every donor. This clonotype was seen a few times. What this receptor recognizes is not known. There are no base qualities to consult, and no much larger clone falls within one base. In the germline V gene (reference sequence), CDR1 corresponds to MNHEY and CDR2 to SMNVEV. Reading from cysteine to phenylalanine, the CDR3 counts 13 amino acids. Just CDR3 DNA is preserved here, 39 bases in frame from base 1. V is clipped by 6 bases and J by 4 bases, and the sequence between their germline boundaries is 12 bases long.

The receptor comes from a woman aged 25 to 39 in good health. The material sequenced was blood. The rearrangement joined TRBV27 to TRBJ1-2; the D gene remains uncertain. The nucleotides are TGTGCCAGCAGCCCTTTCATGGGCTATGGCTACACCTTC. Its translation reads: CASSPFMGYGYTF.